This record looks at one T cell receptor (beta chain) sequence and its context. The antigen remains undetermined. With V trimmed by 4 bases and J by 4 bases, 4 bases remained unmatched. The germline CDR1 and CDR2 sequences are SGHKS and YYEKEE (reference sequence). The CDR3 sequence is 14 residues long. These data are taken from a study of cytomegalovirus exposure and HLA in healthy donors. Study-level results: Presence/absence analyses assumed roughly uniform sequencing depth across donors, which may not hold.

The study ran its PCR with 60 Vbeta and 13 Jbeta primers. Sequencing used immunoSEQ multiplex PCR; TCRdb keeps in-frame clones, though not all of them. This sample has about 88,000 clones, with just under 90% found just once. The receptor was isolated from a young man in good health and CMV-seronegative. The chain has TRBV5-5 and TRBJ2-3; the match to TRBD2 covers 9 bases. Sequenced sample: PBMCs. CDR3 nucleotides: TGTGCCAGCAGCCAATGGACTAGCGCAGATACGCAGTATTTT. It is translated as CASSQWTSADTQYF.